This entry describes one TCR beta chain. This sample stems from a study of blood T cell repertoires in COVID-19. Whole-study context: From T cells, B-cell-depleted T cells, or PBMCs came the material, which was cDNA or gDNA.

The germline CDR1 and CDR2 sequences are SGHTA and FQGNSA. V lost 3 bases and J lost 2, with 7 bases in between. This CDR3 has 13 residues. In the original analysis: From reference gene primer amplification, estimates of nucleated cell counts were derived. The repertoire was sequenced with immunoSEQ multiplex PCR; TCRdb's copy has only in-frame clones and lacks some. V and J calls and clone size are copied from that table; D and trimming were computed from the DNA. The table has around 120,000 clones, roughly 85% seen once. The receptor comes from an elderly man with acute or convalescent COVID-19. This chain joins TRBV7-2 and TRBJ2-5; D is perhaps TRBD2 (6 bases). Sequenced material: peripheral blood. The CDR3 DNA reads TGTGCCAGCAGCTTCGGGGGACAAGAGACCCAGTACTTC. It translates to CASSFGGQETQYF. The complete variable domain, with remaining parts taken from reference TRBV7-2 and TRBJ2-5, reads GAGVSQSPSNKVTEKGKDVELRCDPISGHTALYWYRQSLGQGLEFLIYFQGNSAPDKSGLPSDRFSAERTGGSVSTLTIQRTQQEDSAVYLCASSFGGQETQYFGPGTRLLVL.